Here is one T cell receptor (beta chain) with its context. Its antigen is not identified. This sample stems from a study of identifying expanded T cells in peripheral blood. Findings of the study overall: Approximately 1.1 clones differed between technical replicates, versus around 15 and 18 over time. Roughly two-week clone count variance significantly increased as total template count grew.

Clones were sequenced by immunoSEQ multiplex PCR, and TCRdb holds only the in-frame ones, with some missing. The repertoire holds around 60,000 clones, with about 80% as singletons. Germline CDR1 ENHRY, CDR2 SYGVKD. Trimming took off 3 bases at V and 5 bases at J, with 8 bases between the two ends. This CDR3 region has 13 residues. Collection occurred without any documented infections or immune events in donors. The chain couples TRBV10-3 to TRBJ2-1; D perhaps matches TRBD2 (5 bases). The receptor was derived from a person aged 18 to 70 in good health. The sample consisted of blood. CDR3 protein: CAISERGNNEQFF. In DNA, the CDR3 is TGTGCCATCAGTGAACGAGGGAACAATGAGCAGTTCTTC.